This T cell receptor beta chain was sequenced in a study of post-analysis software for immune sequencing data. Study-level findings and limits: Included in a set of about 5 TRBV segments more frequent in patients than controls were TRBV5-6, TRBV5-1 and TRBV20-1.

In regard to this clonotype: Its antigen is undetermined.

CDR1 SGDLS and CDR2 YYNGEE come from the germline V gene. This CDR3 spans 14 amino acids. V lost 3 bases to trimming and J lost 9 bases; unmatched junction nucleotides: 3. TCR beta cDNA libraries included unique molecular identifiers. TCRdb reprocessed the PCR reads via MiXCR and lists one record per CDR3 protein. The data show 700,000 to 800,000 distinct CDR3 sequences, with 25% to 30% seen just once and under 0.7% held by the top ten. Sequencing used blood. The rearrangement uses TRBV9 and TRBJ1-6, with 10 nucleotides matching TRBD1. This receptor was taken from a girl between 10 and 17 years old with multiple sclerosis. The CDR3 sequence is CASSAGTGASPLHF. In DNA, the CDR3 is TGTGCCAGCAGCGCCGGGACAGGGGCTTCACCCCTCCACTTT.